The 23 T cell receptor beta chains below come from one sample, sequenced in a study of blood T cell repertoires in COVID-19. Here immunoSEQ multiplex PCR was the method, and the copy in TCRdb shows in-frame clones only, minus some. The data show roughly 200,000 clones, 83% seen once. Sequenced input: PBMCs or T cells enriched from blood (not recorded which). The receptors come from a woman aged 50 to 60 who had been exposed to COVID-19.

The V gene is TRBV9, the J gene TRBJ1-4; D is unclear. The germline V and J ends were trimmed by 0 bases and 8 bases, with 11 bases remaining between them. This CDR3 comprises 14 residues. The germline CDR1 and CDR2 sequences are SGDLS and YYNGEE. CDR3 in amino acids: CASSVGAVGEKLFF. CDR3 DNA: TGTGCCAGCAGCGTAGGAGCGGTCGGCGAAAAACTGTTTTTT.

The rearrangement joins TRBV10-3 to TRBJ1-4; D perhaps matches TRBD1 (5 bases). Germline lookup yields CDR1 ENHRY and CDR2 SYGVKD. The V end was cut by 5 bases, the J end by 1 base, with 11 bases between. This CDR3 has 15 residues. The CDR3 sequence: CAISPGGITNEKLFF. The DNA for the CDR3 is TGTGCCATCAGTCCGGGGGGGATAACTAATGAAAAACTGTTTTTT.

This chain connects TRBV28 to TRBJ2-3; 7 bases are shared with TRBD1. CDR1 MDHEN and CDR2 SYDVKM come from the germline V gene. J was trimmed by 0 bases and V by 1 base; bases with no gene match: 13. The CDR3 is 19 residues long. The CDR3 sequence: CASSLYPQGVFSSTDTQYF. The CDR3 DNA sequence: TGTGCCAGCAGTTTATACCCCCAGGGGGTCTTTTCAAGCACAGATACGCAGTATTTT.

V usage is TRBV4-3 and J usage is TRBJ1-2; a possible D gene is TRBD1 (5 bases). V gave up 4 bases and J gave up 4 bases, with 16 bases separating them. The CDR3 is made up of 15 amino acids. CDR1 LGHNA and CDR2 YSLEER come from the germline V gene. CDR3 region: CASSLGTEGAYGYTF. Written as DNA, the CDR3 is TGCGCCAGCAGCCTCGGGACGGAGGGTGCCTATGGCTACACCTTC.

This clone was counted a few times. The V and J genes are TRBV4-1 and TRBJ2-1; tentatively, D is TRBD2 (6 bases). CDR3 length: 15 residues. Between the trimmed V and J ends, which lost 4 bases and 5 bases, there was a span of 15 bases. Germline V gives CDR1 MGHRA, CDR2 YSYEKL. The CDR3 DNA reads TGCGCCAGCAGCCTCGAAGCACTAGCCCACAATGAGCAGTTCTTC. Translated, it gives CASSLEALAHNEQFF.

CDR3 bases: TGTGCCAGCAGCCCCTTGGGGACAGGGCGGAATAATGAAAAACTGTTTTTT. Protein sequence: CASSPLGTGRNNEKLFF. The rearrangement links TRBV11-2 to TRBJ1-4, with TRBD1 matching over 9 bases. Per germline, CDR1 SGHAT and CDR2 FQNNGV. The CDR3 consists of 17 residues. J gave up 4 bases and V 5 bases, and 11 bases lay outside the gene matches.

A few counts support this clone. The chain uses TRBV6-2 or TRBV6-3 and TRBJ2-1, with TRBD2 matching over 9 bases. The CDR3 totals 15 residues. The germline V gene has CDR1 MNHEY and CDR2 SVGEGT. V was clipped by 6 bases and J by 10 bases; unmatched bases: 13. The CDR3 DNA reads TGTGCCAGCAGCCCGGGACTAGCTTTTCCCCAGGAGCAGTTCTTC. This gives the protein CASSPGLAFPQEQFF.

The gene calls are TRBV6-5 and TRBJ1-1; D remains unclear. This CDR3 has 15 residues. Trimming left V 5 bases short and J 4 bases short, with 17 bases between. Germline values: CDR1 MNHEY, CDR2 SVGAGI. The chain's CDR3 is CASSTTGISATEAFF. The CDR3 nucleotides read TGTGCCAGCAGTACCACCGGGATCTCGGCCACTGAAGCTTTCTTT.

The chain links TRBV30 to TRBJ1-1; TRBD1 might be the D (6 bases). The V gene lost 2 bases and the J gene lost 6 bases, with 13 bases spanning the gap. The CDR3 is 13 amino acids. Germline V CDR1 and CDR2: GTSNPN, SVGIG (reference sequence). The CDR3 bases are TGTGCCTGGAGTTTATGGGGGCTGTCTGAAGCTTTCTTT. Amino acids: CAWSLWGLSEAFF.

The J gene is TRBJ2-3, the V gene TRBV5-1; D remains unclear. The CDR3 is 14 residues long. Trimming pared 0 bases from V and 7 bases from J, leaving 12 bases between. Germline V gives CDR1 SGHRS, CDR2 YFSETQ. This chain's CDR3 is CASSLALAGNTQYF. CDR3 coding DNA: TGCGCCAGCAGCTTGGCCTTGGCAGGCAATACGCAGTATTTT.

This clone was recorded a few times. The V gene is TRBV19, the J gene TRBJ2-6; TRBD1 might be the D (6 bases). Trimming took 3 bases from V and 2 from J, leaving 8 bases between them. Germline assignment: CDR1 LNHDA and CDR2 SQIVND (reference sequence). CDR3 length equals 15 residues. The CDR3 here is CASSMTGTGANVLTF. As DNA, the CDR3 is TGTGCCAGTAGTATGACAGGTACTGGGGCCAACGTCCTGACTTTC.

The chain uses TRBV7-2 and TRBJ2-5; D is perhaps TRBD1 (5 bases). This CDR3 is 14 amino acids long. V was clipped by 2 bases and J by 2 bases, with 9 bases between them. Germline V CDR1 and CDR2: SGHTA, FQGNSA. As DNA, the CDR3 is TGTGCCAGCAGCTTATGGGGCTCACAAGAGACCCAGTACTTC. Translated: CASSLWGSQETQYF.

This chain links TRBV27 with TRBJ2-5; TRBD1 agrees at 8 bases. After removal of 2 bases from V and 5 bases from J, the junction contained 4 bases not matched to a gene. Germline assignment: CDR1 MNHEY and CDR2 SMNVEV (reference sequence). The CDR3 extends over 14 amino acids. CDR3 DNA: TGTGCCAGCAGTTTACGGACAGGGAGGGAGACCCAGTACTTC. This sequence encodes CASSLRTGRETQYF.

The V gene is TRBV28, the J gene TRBJ1-5; D might be TRBD1 (5 bases). V gave up 8 bases and J gave up 0 bases, with 11 bases separating them. The CDR3 loop spans 14 amino acids. Germline V gives CDR1 MDHEN, CDR2 SYDVKM. The CDR3 nucleotides are TGTGCCAGCCAGGGCCGACATAGCAATCAGCCCCAGCATTTT. This encodes CASQGRHSNQPQHF. Full variable domain (remainder filled in from reference TRBV28 and TRBJ1-5): DVKVTQSSRYLVKRTGEKVFLECVQDMDHENMFWYRQDPGLGLRLIYFSYDVKMKEKGDIPEGYSVSREKKERFSLILESASTNQTSMYLCASQGRHSNQPQHFGDGTRLSIL.

The genes are TRBV19 and TRBJ1-5, with 7 bases fitting TRBD1. V trimming: 10 bases; J trimming: 1 base; junction bases outside the gene matches: 10. This CDR3 region has 15 residues. CDR1 and CDR2 from the germline V gene are LNHDA and SQIVND (reference sequence). CDR3 DNA: TGTGCCACGAGGTCGACAGGGTTCAGCAATCAGCCCCAGCATTTT. Translation: CATRSTGFSNQPQHF. Filled out from reference TRBV19 and TRBJ1-5, the complete variable domain reads DGGITQSPKYLFRKEGQNVTLSCEQNLNHDAMYWYRQDPGQGLRLIYYSQIVNDFQKGDIAEGYSVSREKKESFPLTVTSAQKNPTAFYLCATRSTGFSNQPQHFGDGTRLSIL.

The V call is TRBV27, the J call TRBJ1-3, with D unclear. The CDR3 is made up of 14 amino acids. From germline, CDR1 is MNHEY and CDR2 SMNVEV (reference sequence). V shed 5 bases and J shed 0 bases, with 8 bases lying between them. Here the CDR3 reads CASSPSFSGNTIYF. CDR3 DNA: TGTGCCAGCAGTCCGTCCTTCTCTGGAAACACCATATATTTT.

Only one count was recorded for this clone. The chain links TRBV28 to TRBJ1-2; D remains unclear. The CDR3 sequence is 13 residues long. The germline V gene has CDR1 MDHEN and CDR2 SYDVKM. The V and J ends lost 3 bases and 4 bases respectively, with 9 bases between them. CDR3 amino acids: CASSFQSVYGYTF. CDR3 sequence (DNA): TGTGCCAGCAGTTTTCAGAGCGTCTATGGCTACACCTTC.

The V call is TRBV25-1, the J call TRBJ1-5, with D hard to call. Trimming shortened V by 2 bases and J by 0 bases, and 5 bases separated the two germline ends. CDR1 MGHDK and CDR2 SYGVNS come from the germline V gene. There are 14 residues in the CDR3. CDR3 nucleotide sequence: TGTGCCAGCAGTGAAGATAGTAGCAATCAGCCCCAGCATTTT. Residues: CASSEDSSNQPQHF.

This chain uses TRBV29-1 with TRBJ1-1; tentative D call: TRBD1 (6 bases). The ends were cut back, 6 bases at V and 10 bases at J, with 15 bases in the middle. Germline V gene data show CDR1 as SQVTM and CDR2 as ANQGSEA. The CDR3 has 11 residues. The CDR3 region is CSVGNGGPAFF. CDR3 coding DNA: TGCAGCGTGGGAAATGGGGGCCCAGCTTTCTTT. Full variable domain (rest looked up from reference TRBV29-1 and TRBJ1-1): SAVISQKPSRDICQRGTSLTIQCQVDSQVTMMFWYRQQPGQSLTLIATANQGSEATYESGFVIDKFPISRPNLTFSTLTVSNMSPEDSSIYLCSVGNGGPAFFGQGTRLTVV.

The chain carries TRBV23-1 and TRBJ2-2; D call uncertain. TRBV23-1 is flagged as an ORF with uncertain function. The CDR3 runs 8 residues. The CDR3 DNA reads as TGCGTTTGTAGGGAGCTGTTTTTT. Its protein product is CVCRELFF.

V is TRBV12-3 or TRBV12-4 and J is TRBJ2-7; D possibly corresponds to TRBD1 (5 bases). CDR3 length equals 13 residues. V lost 1 base, J lost 2 bases, and 6 bases lay in between. The DNA for the CDR3 is TGTGCCAGCAGTTTAGGACAGCCCTACGAGCAGTACTTC. The encoded protein is CASSLGQPYEQYF.

The chain recombines TRBV12-2 with TRBJ1-4. TRBV12-2 is a pseudogene locus. The CDR3 is made up of 12 amino acids. The CDR3 DNA sequence: TGTGCAAGTCGCGGACTCCTTGAGAAACTGTTTTTT. It yields the protein CASRGLLEKLFF.

The genes are TRBV10-1 and TRBJ2-3; 8 bases map to TRBD2. CDR1 and CDR2 (germline): WNHNN, SYGVQD (reference sequence). The CDR3 is 15 amino acids. Trimming took 6 bases from V and 5 from J; bases not matched to a gene: 10. This CDR3 is CASSTVGTSVDTQYF. As DNA, the CDR3 is TGCGCCAGCAGCACGGTGGGGACTAGTGTAGATACGCAGTATTTT.